The next 18 T cell receptor beta chains were all read from a single sample in a study of CD8+CD57+ T cells in acquired aplastic anemia. Those patients picked for sequencing had displayed CD8+CD57+ cell expansion on flow cytometry. Genomic DNA acted as the template from which TCR beta VDJ combination and CDR3 sequence profiling were carried out. MiXCR, run by TCRdb on the reads, gives a single entry per CDR3 protein. Seen here are 260,000 or so distinct CDR3 sequences, 45% to 50% observed once, and the top ten hold 7.8%. Material for sequencing was sorted CD4+, CD8+, or CD8+CD57+ T cells (not recorded which) from PBMCs. The receptors were gathered from a human donor with aplastic anemia.

This clonotype was counted a few times. A clone one base away is much larger, so this may be a read error. The J gene is TRBJ2-1, the V gene TRBV7-6; no clear D gene. This CDR3 has 17 amino acids. Germline V lookup: CDR1 SGHVS, CDR2 FNYEAQ. The V and J ends lost 2 bases and 4 bases respectively, with 18 bases between them. The CDR3 bases are TGTGCCAGCAGCTTATCGACTGAGCGCCACTTTTACAATGAGCAGTTCTTC. Its translation is CASSLSTERHFYNEQFF.

The V and J genes are TRBV5-1 and TRBJ2-3; tentatively, D is TRBD1 (6 bases). Germline CDR1 SGHRS, CDR2 YFSETQ. V was clipped by 4 bases and J by 2 bases, with 17 bases between them. The CDR3 length is 16 residues. CDR3 DNA: TGCGCCAGCAGCCCTGACAGGATCTACAACACAGATACGCAGTATTTT. It codes for CASSPDRIYNTDTQYF.

The genes are TRBV30 and TRBJ2-1; 9 bases line up with TRBD2. Germline V gene lookup returns CDR1 GTSNPN and CDR2 SVGIG (reference sequence). CDR3 length: 15 residues. V gave up 4 bases and J gave up 10 bases; unmatched junction bases: 14. CDR3 sequence reads: CAWTPGTSPWEEQFF. CDR3 nucleotide sequence: TGTGCCTGGACCCCCGGGACTAGCCCATGGGAGGAGCAGTTCTTC.

The chain is built from TRBV10-3 and TRBJ1-1; D call uncertain. Per the germline V gene, CDR1 is ENHRY and CDR2 is SYGVKD. Trimming left V 5 bases short and J 5 bases short, with 15 bases between. The CDR3 sequence is 14 residues long. The CDR3 DNA follows: TGTGCCATCAGTTGGACGTACCTACGGACTGAAGCTTTCTTT. This sequence encodes CAISWTYLRTEAFF.

The chain recombines TRBV7-2 with TRBJ1-5, with TRBD1 identical over 7 bases. The CDR3 covers 16 residues. The junction had 6 bases not matched to a gene; V was cut back by 1 base and J by 3 bases. CDR1 SGHTA and CDR2 FQGNSA come from the germline V gene. CDR3 amino acids: CASSLGGGRVNQPQHF. The CDR3 DNA sequence: TGTGCCAGCAGCTTAGGAGGGGGCAGGGTCAATCAGCCCCAGCATTTT. The whole variable domain, filled in from reference TRBV7-2 and TRBJ1-5, reads GAGVSQSPSNKVTEKGKDVELRCDPISGHTALYWYRQSLGQGLEFLIYFQGNSAPDKSGLPSDRFSAERTGGSVSTLTIQRTQQEDSAVYLCASSLGGGRVNQPQHFGDGTRLSIL.

In its sample, this clonotype was seen many times. The V and J genes are TRBV19 and TRBJ2-2, with 9 nucleotides matching TRBD1. The junction had 13 bases not matched to a gene; V was cut back by 3 bases and J by 5 bases. The CDR3 covers 18 residues. CDR1 and CDR2 (germline): LNHDA, SQIVND (reference sequence). CDR3 DNA sequence: TGTGCCAGTAGTATTCCTGTTTTTCGGACAGGGGATACCGGGGAGCTGTTTTTT. It is translated as CASSIPVFRTGDTGELFF.

V is TRBV7-2 and J is TRBJ2-7; D is unclear. CDR3 length: 13 amino acids. CDR1 and CDR2 from the germline V gene are SGHTA and FQGNSA. Trimming shortened V by 0 bases and J by 6 bases, and 9 bases separated the two germline ends. In DNA, the CDR3 is TGTGCCAGCAGCTTAGCTCTCCGGGCCGAGCAGTACTTC. It codes for CASSLALRAEQYF.

The V and J genes are TRBV9 and TRBJ2-3; weak D call: TRBD2 (6 bases). From germline, CDR1 is SGDLS and CDR2 YYNGEE. The V end lost 2 bases, the J end lost 2 bases, and 12 bases lay between the germline ends. The CDR3 totals 15 residues. In nucleotides, the CDR3 is TGTGCCAGCAGCGTTGTCGCGGGGACCACAGATACGCAGTATTTT. It encodes CASSVVAGTTDTQYF.

Only one count was recorded for this clonotype. A much larger clone differs from this one at a single base, so this may be a read error. The CDR3 sequence is CASRPAPLNERYF. The CDR3 nucleotides read TGTGCCAGCCGCCCAGCACCGCTCAACGAGCGGTACTTC. V gene TRBV6-2 or TRBV6-3 combines with J gene TRBJ2-7; D gene uncertain. The CDR3 length is 13 residues. Germline loops: CDR1 MNHEY, CDR2 SVGEGT.

This clonotype was seen once. Given a much more abundant clone one base away, this may be a read error. J is TRBJ2-3 and V is TRBV19; tentative D call: TRBD1 (6 bases). Germline V gene lookup returns CDR1 LNHDA and CDR2 SQIVND (reference sequence). The CDR3 consists of 15 residues. The CDR3 nucleotides read TGTGCCACCGCGATAGGGGGTTGGAGCACAAATACGCAGTATTTT. Translated, it gives CATAIGGWSTNTQYF. The complete variable domain, with remaining parts taken from reference TRBV19 and TRBJ2-3, reads DGGITQSPKYLFRKEGQNVTLSCEQNLNHDAMYWYRQDPGQGLRLIYYSQIVNDFQKGDIAEGYSVSREKKESFPLTVTSAQKNPTAFYLCATAIGGWSTNTQYFGPGTRLTVL.

The sample holds one count of this clonotype. The chain carries TRBV7-8 and TRBJ1-6, with 11 bases fitting TRBD1. The CDR3 has 15 amino acids. The V segment lost 6 bases and the J segment 5 bases; nucleotides outside the gene matches: 3. Germline lookup yields CDR1 SGHVS and CDR2 FQNEAQ. The CDR3, as DNA: TGTGCCAGCAGGGACAGGGGGCCGAATAATTCACCCCTCCACTTT. Residues: CASRDRGPNNSPLHF.

This clonotype appeared many times. The V call is TRBV2, the J call TRBJ1-4; no firm D call. V was shortened by 8 bases and J by 13 bases, with 11 bases between the two germline ends. Germline values: CDR1 SNHLY, CDR2 FYNNEI. This CDR3 spans 10 amino acids. CDR3 residues: CASSGTRLFF. For the CDR3, the DNA is TGTGCCAGCTCGGGAACGCGACTGTTTTTT.

This sequence joins TRBV10-1 and TRBJ1-6, with D uncertain. V was shortened by 0 bases and J by 7 bases, with 10 bases between the two germline ends. The CDR3 has 15 residues. Germline CDR1 WNHNN, CDR2 SYGVQD (reference sequence). CDR3: CASSESGGMNSPLHF. Written as DNA, the CDR3 is TGCGCCAGCAGTGAGTCGGGAGGCATGAATTCACCCCTCCACTTT.

Remarks on this clonotype: The junction departs from the called germline gene at one end, perhaps through a read error. The chain recombines TRBV7-7 with TRBJ2-5, with D possibly TRBD1 on 5 matching bases. Germline V gives CDR1 SSHAT, CDR2 FNYEAQ (reference sequence). The CDR3 extends over 14 amino acids. CDR3 DNA sequence: TGTGCTAGCAGCTTAGAGTTAGGGGTGGGGACCCAGTACTTC. Translated, it gives CASSLELGVGTQYF.

Details on this clonotype: With a much larger clone just one base away, this may be a read error. The rearrangement uses TRBV10-2 and TRBJ2-3; the match to TRBD2 covers 9 bases. J was trimmed by 5 bases and V by 8 bases; bases with no gene match: 11. The CDR3 sequence is 15 residues long. Germline CDR1 reads WSHSY; CDR2 reads SAAADI. DNA of the CDR3: TGCGCCAGCGGAAAAGCGGGGGGACGACAAGATACGCAGTATTTT. Translation gives CASGKAGGRQDTQYF.

The sample holds one count of this clonotype. This could be a read error, since a much larger clone is one nucleotide away. The V and J genes are TRBV7-9 and TRBJ2-6; maybe TRBD1 (6 bases). Germline lookup yields CDR1 SEHNR and CDR2 FQNEAQ (reference sequence). The CDR3 runs 20 residues. The DNA of the CDR3 is TGTGCCAGCAGCTTAGTATTTTTCGAAACAGGGCGCTCTGGGGCCGACGTCCTGACTTTC. Translated, it gives CASSLVFFETGRSGADVLTF.

J is TRBJ2-3 and V is TRBV7-2; D is unresolved. Looked up from germline, CDR1 is SGHTA and CDR2 is FQGNSA. The germline V and J ends were trimmed by 4 bases and 9 bases, with 14 bases remaining between them. The CDR3 runs to 13 residues. CDR3 nucleotides: TGTGCCAGCAGCTCCTCGAAGTACCAAACGCAGTATTTT. This encodes CASSSSKYQTQYF.

V gene TRBV6-1 combines with J gene TRBJ2-7, with 8 bases matching TRBD2. With 3 bases clipped from V and 6 bases from J, the junction kept 10 bases outside the gene matches. CDR3 length equals 15 residues. The germline gives CDR1 MNHNS, CDR2 SASEGT. The CDR3 spells CASSERTSSFLEQYF. CDR3 nucleotides: TGTGCCAGCAGTGAGCGGACTAGCTCTTTTCTCGAGCAGTACTTC.